A single sample is the source of the 6 T cell receptor beta chains below, sequenced in a study of cytomegalovirus exposure and HLA in healthy donors. Method: immunoSEQ multiplex PCR; TCRdb's copy keeps in-frame clones and lacks some. In the table there are 190,000 or so clones, 80% to 85% of which are singletons. The specimen was PBMCs. These receptors originate from a woman aged 18-35 years in good health and CMV-seropositive.

The rearrangement joins TRBV5-1 to TRBJ2-5; the D gene is possibly TRBD1 (5 bases). CDR1 is SGHRS, CDR2 YFSETQ, per germline. The CDR3 loop spans 14 amino acids. V was shortened by 0 bases and J by 1 base, with 7 bases between the two germline ends. As DNA, the CDR3 is TGCGCCAGCAGCTTGGAAGGGGTCCAAGAGACCCAGTACTTC. Residues: CASSLEGVQETQYF.

This chain uses TRBV10-1 with TRBJ2-7; TRBD2 agrees at 11 bases. This CDR3 contains 19 residues. CDR1 is WNHNN, CDR2 SYGVQD, per germline (reference sequence). V shed 5 bases, J shed 3 bases, and the junction held 18 bases outside the gene matches. The CDR3, as DNA: TGCGCCAGCAGTCCAGACATCCTCGGCGGGACTAGCGGAAACTACGAGCAGTACTTC. Residues: CASSPDILGGTSGNYEQYF.

The J gene is TRBJ1-4, the V gene TRBV6-1; the D gene is possibly TRBD1 (6 bases). The CDR3 loop spans 14 amino acids. Trimming cost V 5 bases and J 8 bases, with 15 bases left between them. The germline V gene has CDR1 MNHNS and CDR2 SASEGT. The CDR3 here is CASSMRQVPEKLFF. The CDR3, as DNA: TGTGCCAGCAGTATGAGACAGGTCCCAGAAAAACTGTTTTTT.

The chain is built from TRBV18 and TRBJ2-1, with TRBD1 matching 7 bases. The CDR3 extends over 15 amino acids. V gave up 5 bases and J gave up 3 bases; unmatched junction bases: 7. Per germline, CDR1 KGHSH and CDR2 LQKENI. CDR3 in DNA: TGTGCCAGCTCATCCCGGGACAGACACTACAATGAGCAGTTCTTC. Its translation is CASSSRDRHYNEQFF. Full variable domain (missing parts from reference TRBV18 and TRBJ2-1): NAGVMQNPRHLVRRRGQEARLRCSPMKGHSHVYWYRQLPEEGLKFMVYLQKENIIDESGMPKERFSAEFPKEGPSILRIQQVVRGDSAAYFCASSSRDRHYNEQFFGPGTRLTVL.

The CDR3 region is CATTDGQGTDTQYF. For the CDR3, the DNA is TGTGCCACGACGGATGGACAGGGAACAGATACGCAGTATTTT. V usage is TRBV10-3 and J usage is TRBJ2-3; 8 bases are a match to TRBD1. Looked up from germline, CDR1 is ENHRY and CDR2 is SYGVKD. The CDR3 covers 14 residues. V shed 10 bases, J shed 3 bases, and the junction held 9 bases outside the gene matches.

CDR3 in DNA: TGTGCCAGCAGCTTAGAGGCGGGGGCGCGGTCTGGGGGTGGCTACACCTTC. Translating gives CASSLEAGARSGGGYTF. J is TRBJ1-2 and V is TRBV7-8; weak D call: TRBD1 (6 bases). Trimming shortened V by 1 base and J by 7 bases, and 22 bases separated the two germline ends. Germline lookup yields CDR1 SGHVS and CDR2 FQNEAQ. This CDR3 is built from 17 residues.